These 27 T cell receptor beta chains share one sample of origin, sequenced in a study of metastatic and nonmetastatic thyroid tumors. Each patient came to thyroid surgery without any prior treatment (of any kind). Using MiXCR, TCRdb reanalyzed the PCR reads. The sample has 25,000 to 30,000 clones; 20% to 25% are singletons. Sequencing was performed on blood. These TCRs come from a female donor with papillary thyroid cancer or a benign thyroid nodule (not recorded which). Some clones in this sample may be carry-over from other donors' samples.

Note on this clone: The junction departs from germline at one end; a sequencing error may be responsible. The chain combines TRBV6-1 with TRBJ2-2, with 7 bases identical to TRBD2. The CDR3 covers 14 residues. Germline CDR1 MNHNS, CDR2 SASEGT. CDR3 region: CASSPIGEGGEMFF. CDR3 DNA: TGTGCCAGCAGTCCTATAGGGGAGGGCGGGGAGATGTTTTTT.

This clone occurred many times. The V and J genes are TRBV6-6 and TRBJ1-4; 8 positions match TRBD1. This CDR3 is 16 amino acids long. Trimming cost V 2 bases and J 8 bases; bases outside gene matches: 10. CDR1 MNHNY and CDR2 SVGAGI come from the germline V gene (reference sequence). CDR3 DNA: TGTGCCAGCAGTTACGCCCTCACAGGGGGAAGCGAAAAACTGTTTTTT. Translating gives CASSYALTGGSEKLFF.

This clone was detected ten times or more. This rearrangement joins TRBV10-2 to TRBJ2-1; the D is unclear. This CDR3 contains 17 residues. Germline V gene sequence: CDR1 WSHSY, CDR2 SAAADI. Trimming stripped 3 bases from V and 0 bases from J, with 15 bases between. The CDR3 protein is CASSDWVTESSYNEQFF. The CDR3 DNA follows: TGCGCCAGCAGTGATTGGGTGACTGAAAGCTCCTACAATGAGCAGTTCTTC.

This clone was detected once. The junction departs from germline at one end; a sequencing error may be responsible. V is TRBV19 and J is TRBJ1-5, with D perhaps TRBD1 (5 bases). This CDR3 region has 17 residues. Germline V CDR1 and CDR2: LNHDA, SQIVND (reference sequence). This CDR3 reads CASSIWRGQLPIQPQHF. CDR3 DNA: TGTGCGAGTAGTATATGGAGGGGTCAACTCCCCATTCAGCCCCAGCATTTT. The variable domain in full, completed from reference TRBV19 and TRBJ1-5, reads DGGITQSPKYLFRKEGQNVTLSCEQNLNHDAMYWYRQDPGQGLRLIYYSQIVNDFQKGDIAEGYSVSREKKESFPLTVTSAQKNPTAFYLCASSIWRGQLPIQPQHFGDGTRLSIL.

This clone was recorded many times. The rearrangement joins TRBV24-1 to TRBJ2-1; TRBD2 agrees at 10 bases. The CDR3 extends over 19 amino acids. J gave up 2 bases and V 9 bases, and 18 bases lay outside the gene matches. Germline V lookup: CDR1 KGHDR, CDR2 SFDVKD. CDR3 protein: CATASTSGEHLNTYNEQFF. CDR3 nucleotide sequence: TGTGCCACCGCTTCAACTAGCGGGGAGCACCTCAACACCTACAATGAGCAGTTCTTC.

Details on this clone: The junction departs from germline at one end; a sequencing error may be responsible. The V and J genes are TRBV24-1 and TRBJ2-2, with 12 nucleotides matching TRBD1. Looked up from germline, CDR1 is KGHDR and CDR2 is SFDVKD. The CDR3 sequence is 16 residues long. The CDR3 DNA reads TGTGCCACCAGTGATCGGGACAGGGGGCAAACAGGGGAGCTGATTTTT. It codes for CATSDRDRGQTGELIF.

This clone was picked up many times. V is TRBV12-3 or TRBV12-4 and J is TRBJ2-5, with D tentatively TRBD1 (6 bases). CDR3 length: 13 residues. V lost 3 bases to trimming and J lost 4 bases, with 9 bases between them. Here the CDR3 DNA reads TGTGCCAGCAGTTTCAGGGGCGGAGAGACCCAGTACTTC. It specifies CASSFRGGETQYF.

In this sample, this clone turned up a few times. V is TRBV19 and J is TRBJ1-1; D is undetermined. V lost 8 bases to trimming and J lost 7 bases, with 14 bases between them. The CDR3 covers 12 residues. The germline CDR1 and CDR2 sequences are LNHDA and SQIVND (reference sequence). The CDR3 is CASYALTGEAFF. CDR3 in DNA: TGTGCCAGTTATGCCTTAACGGGTGAAGCTTTCTTT.

This clone has ten or more counts. The chain links TRBV24-1 to TRBJ2-1, with 8 bases lining up with TRBD2. The germline V gene encodes CDR1 KGHDR and CDR2 SFDVKD. V dropped 2 bases and J dropped 7; count of bases not matched to a gene: 6. The CDR3 extends over 15 amino acids. As DNA, the CDR3 is TGTGCCACCAGTGATTCTAAGCGGGGGTGGAATGAGCAGTTCTTC. Its translation: CATSDSKRGWNEQFF.

This clone has ten or more counts. Here the CDR3 reads CASSQSAGDTQYF. In DNA form, the CDR3 reads TGTGCCAGCAGCCAAAGCGCCGGAGATACGCAGTATTTT. This chain links TRBV3-1 with TRBJ2-3; D is unresolved. Germline V gives CDR1 LGHDT, CDR2 YNNKEL (reference sequence). CDR3 length: 13 residues. V lost 2 bases and J 5 bases, leaving 8 bases between the germline ends.

This clone occurred many times. The chain uses TRBV10-3 and TRBJ2-7; 7 nucleotides align to TRBD2. This CDR3 is 14 amino acids long. In germline, CDR1 is ENHRY, CDR2 SYGVKD. The trim removed 8 bases at V and 5 bases at J, leaving 12 bases unmatched. CDR3 protein: CAIEKRAGDDEQYF. The CDR3 nucleotides read TGTGCCATCGAAAAACGGGCGGGAGATGACGAGCAGTACTTC.

The table lists this clone with a few counts. The CDR3 nucleotides read TGTGCCACCCTTGACAGATGGTCGAACACCGGGGAGCTGTTTTTT. Translated, it gives CATLDRWSNTGELFF. The chain employs TRBV24-1 and TRBJ2-2; D possibly corresponds to TRBD1 (5 bases). The CDR3 loop spans 15 amino acids. Trimming removed 9 bases at V and 0 bases at J, with 13 bases between. CDR1 and CDR2 from the germline V gene are KGHDR and SFDVKD.

The chain uses TRBV4-3 and TRBJ1-2, with D unresolved. The V and J ends lost 1 base and 7 bases respectively, with 13 bases between them. The CDR3 is made up of 14 amino acids. Germline V gene lookup returns CDR1 LGHNA and CDR2 YSLEER. The CDR3 loop reads CASSQVISGRGYTF. CDR3 DNA sequence: TGCGCCAGCAGCCAAGTTATAAGTGGACGTGGCTACACCTTC.

This clone was picked up a small number of times. At one of its ends the junction is not consistent with the germline gene, which may arise from a read error. The chain links TRBV6-1 to TRBJ2-3, with D unclear. The CDR3 spans 15 residues. The germline V gene encodes CDR1 MNHNS and CDR2 SASEGT. CDR3 nucleotide sequence: TGTGCCATCAGTTCCGTTACCCAAAGCACAGATACGCAGTATTTT. Translation gives CAISSVTQSTDTQYF.

This clone was counted a few times. The V and J genes are TRBV5-1 and TRBJ1-1, with 8 bases fitting TRBD1. The CDR3 has 15 residues. V gave up 2 bases and J gave up 11 bases; unmatched junction bases: 14. Germline V gene sequence: CDR1 SGHRS, CDR2 YFSETQ. CDR3 in DNA: TGCGCCAGCAGCTTTACGACAGGGGCCGCGGTGGGGGCTTTCTTT. It specifies CASSFTTGAAVGAFF.

Ten or more counts support this clone. The V call is TRBV30, the J call TRBJ2-1; D gene uncertain. The CDR3 covers 15 residues. CDR1 GTSNPN and CDR2 SVGIG come from the germline V gene (reference sequence). Trimming pared 3 bases from V and 3 bases from J, leaving 15 bases between. CDR3 coding DNA: TGTGCCTGGAGGTTCGTAGGAACAGACTACAATGAGCAGTTCTTC. Translated, it gives CAWRFVGTDYNEQFF.

This clone occurred many times. This chain uses TRBV20-1 with TRBJ2-4; TRBD1 matches 9 bases. The length of the CDR3 is 12 residues. Per the germline V gene, CDR1 is DFQATT and CDR2 is SNEGSKA (reference sequence). The CDR3 DNA follows: TGCAGGGCCACAGGGGGCTCAAACATTCAGTACTTC. Translating gives CRATGGSNIQYF.

This clone was counted many times. J is TRBJ2-2 and V is TRBV10-3, with D perhaps matching TRBD1 (6 bases). The CDR3 length is 16 residues. V lost 5 bases to trimming and J lost 1 base, with 14 bases between them. Germline CDR1 reads ENHRY; CDR2 reads SYGVKD. CDR3 region: CAISTVQGLNTGELFF. CDR3 DNA: TGTGCCATCAGTACAGTACAGGGTTTGAACACCGGGGAGCTGTTTTTT.

This clone was detected ten times or more. V is TRBV11-2 and J is TRBJ2-2, with D uncertain. Germline CDR1 reads SGHAT; CDR2 reads FQNNGV. CDR3 size: 17 residues. Trimming stripped 0 bases from V and 1 base from J, with 12 bases between. For the CDR3, the DNA is TGTGCCAGCAGCTTAGATCGGCCTCTATTGAACACCGGGGAGCTGTTTTTT. Translation gives CASSLDRPLLNTGELFF.

This clone was seen many times. The chain joins TRBV20-1 to TRBJ2-1, with 15 bases fitting TRBD2. The V gene's germline CDR1 is DFQATT and CDR2 SNEGSKA (reference sequence). The trim removed 5 bases at V and 8 bases at J, leaving 7 bases unmatched. The CDR3 loop spans 15 amino acids. CDR3 bases: TGCAGTGCTGGGGGGACTAGCGGGAGGATCGATGAGCAGTTCTTC. It translates to CSAGGTSGRIDEQFF.

This chain joins TRBV7-9 and TRBJ1-5; no reliable D call. The germline V gene encodes CDR1 SEHNR and CDR2 FQNEAQ (reference sequence). This CDR3 is 14 amino acids long. V lost 2 bases and J 1 base, leaving 6 bases between the germline ends. Here the CDR3 DNA reads TGTGCCAGCAGCTTATTGGTAAGCAATCAGCCCCAGCATTTT. Its translation is CASSLLVSNQPQHF.

This clone was seen at least ten times. This chain's CDR3 is CASSDQRALAGEQYF. In DNA, the CDR3 is TGTGCCAGCAGCGATCAGCGGGCCCTCGCCGGCGAGCAGTACTTC. The chain couples TRBV9 to TRBJ2-7; possible D gene TRBD2, 6 bases. Germline values: CDR1 SGDLS, CDR2 YYNGEE. This CDR3 has 15 amino acids. V was clipped by 3 bases and J by 6 bases, with 19 bases between them.

This clone was detected ten times or more. The chain is built from TRBV2 and TRBJ2-7; weak D call: TRBD2 (5 bases). Germline V CDR1 and CDR2: SNHLY, FYNNEI. Deletions cut 3 bases from V and 0 bases from J, with 15 bases between. The CDR3 is made up of 16 amino acids. The CDR3 loop is CASSDRSRVNSYEQYF. In DNA, the CDR3 is TGTGCCAGCAGTGATAGATCGAGGGTAAACTCCTACGAGCAGTACTTC. Based on the CDR3 plus reference TRBV2 and TRBJ2-7, the full variable domain is EPEVTQTPSHQVTQMGQEVILRCVPISNHLYFYWYRQILGQKVEFLVSFYNNEISEKSEIFDDQFSVERPDGSNFTLKIRSTKLEDSAMYFCASSDRSRVNSYEQYFGPGTRLTVT.

The sample holds many counts of this clone. The V and J genes are TRBV12-3 or TRBV12-4 and TRBJ2-2; 9 bases map to TRBD1. With 1 base clipped from V and 6 bases from J, the junction kept 3 bases outside the gene matches. CDR3 length equals 15 residues. This CDR3 reads CASSLGGQGSGELFF. The CDR3 coding sequence is TGTGCCAGCAGTTTAGGGGGACAGGGCTCCGGGGAGCTGTTTTTT.

The chain recombines TRBV9 with TRBJ2-3; unclear D gene. V was shortened by 4 bases and J by 2 bases, with 11 bases between the two germline ends. The CDR3 consists of 14 residues. Per germline, CDR1 SGDLS and CDR2 YYNGEE. This CDR3 reads CASSKDSSTDTQYF. In DNA form, the CDR3 reads TGTGCCAGCAGCAAAGACTCCTCCACAGATACGCAGTATTTT.

This clone showed up many times. The chain joins TRBV30 to TRBJ2-1, with a weak D call TRBD1 (6 bases). Trimming stripped 0 bases from V and 6 bases from J, with 12 bases between. The CDR3 totals 14 residues. Germline values: CDR1 GTSNPN, CDR2 SVGIG (reference sequence). The DNA for the CDR3 is TGTGCCTGGAGTGTACTATTGGGGGCCAATGAGCAGTTCTTC. Protein product: CAWSVLLGANEQFF.

About this clone itself: One end of the junction does not line up with germline, which may come from a read error. The chain combines TRBV5-1 with TRBJ2-7; tentatively, D is TRBD1 (5 bases). Per germline, CDR1 SGHRS and CDR2 YFSETQ. The CDR3 covers 14 residues. The CDR3 sequence is CARSLSRVSYELYF. The DNA for the CDR3 is TGCGCCAGGAGCTTGTCCAGGGTTTCCTACGAGCTGTACTTC.